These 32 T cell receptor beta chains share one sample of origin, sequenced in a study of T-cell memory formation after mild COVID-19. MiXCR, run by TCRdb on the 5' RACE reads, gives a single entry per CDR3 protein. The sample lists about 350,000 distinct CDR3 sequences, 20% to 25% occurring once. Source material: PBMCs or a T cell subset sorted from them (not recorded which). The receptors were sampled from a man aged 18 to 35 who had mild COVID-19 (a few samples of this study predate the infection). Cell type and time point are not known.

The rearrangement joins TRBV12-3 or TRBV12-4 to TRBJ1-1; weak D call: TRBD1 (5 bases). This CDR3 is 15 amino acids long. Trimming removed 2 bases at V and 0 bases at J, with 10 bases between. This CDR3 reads CASSLYRGVNTEAFF. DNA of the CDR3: TGTGCCAGCAGTTTATATCGGGGGGTGAACACTGAAGCTTTCTTT.

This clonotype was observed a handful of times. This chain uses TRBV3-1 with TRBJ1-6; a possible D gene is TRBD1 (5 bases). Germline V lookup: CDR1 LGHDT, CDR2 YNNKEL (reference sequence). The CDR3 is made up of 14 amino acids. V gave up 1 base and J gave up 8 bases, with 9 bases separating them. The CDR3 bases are TGTGCCAGCAGCCAAGGGGGCGTCGATTCACCCCTCCACTTT. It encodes CASSQGGVDSPLHF.

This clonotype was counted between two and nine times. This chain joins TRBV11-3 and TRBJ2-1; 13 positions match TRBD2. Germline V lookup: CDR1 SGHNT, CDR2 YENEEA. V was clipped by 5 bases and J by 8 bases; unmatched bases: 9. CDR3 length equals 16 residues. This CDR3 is CASSQTGTSGIDEQFF. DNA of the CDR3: TGTGCCAGCAGCCAAACAGGGACTAGCGGGATCGATGAGCAGTTCTTC.

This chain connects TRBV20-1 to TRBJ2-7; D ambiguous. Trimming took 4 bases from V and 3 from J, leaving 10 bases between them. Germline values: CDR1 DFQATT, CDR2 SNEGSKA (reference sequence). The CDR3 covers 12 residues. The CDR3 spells CSATPSRYEQYF. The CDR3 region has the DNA TGCAGTGCTACCCCCTCCCGCTACGAGCAGTACTTC.

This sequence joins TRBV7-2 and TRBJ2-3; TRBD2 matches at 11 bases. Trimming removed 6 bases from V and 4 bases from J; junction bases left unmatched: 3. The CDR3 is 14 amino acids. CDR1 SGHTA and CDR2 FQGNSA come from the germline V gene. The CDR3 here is CASRVLAGADTQYF. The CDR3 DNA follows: TGTGCCAGCAGGGTACTAGCGGGGGCAGATACGCAGTATTTT.

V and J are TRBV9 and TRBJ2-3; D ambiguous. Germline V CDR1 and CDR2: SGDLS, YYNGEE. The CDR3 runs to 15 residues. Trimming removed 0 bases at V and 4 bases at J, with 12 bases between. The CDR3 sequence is CASSVVGFSADTQYF. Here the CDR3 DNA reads TGTGCCAGCAGCGTAGTTGGTTTTTCTGCAGATACGCAGTATTTT. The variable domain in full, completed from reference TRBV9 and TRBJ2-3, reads DSGVTQTPKHLITATGQRVTLRCSPRSGDLSVYWYQQSLDQGLQFLIQYYNGEERAKGNILERFSAQQFPDLHSELNLSSLELGDSALYFCASSVVGFSADTQYFGPGTRLTVL.

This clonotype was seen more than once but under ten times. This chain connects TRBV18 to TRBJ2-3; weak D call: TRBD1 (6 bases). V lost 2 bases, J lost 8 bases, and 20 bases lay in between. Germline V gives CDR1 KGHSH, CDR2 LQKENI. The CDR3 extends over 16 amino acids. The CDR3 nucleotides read TGTGCCAGCTCACCAATGGACAGATCCTTGGCCCGTACGCAGTATTTT. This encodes CASSPMDRSLARTQYF.

CDR3 nucleotides: TGTGCCAGCAGCTACGACTCCAGCGAGCAGTACGTC. Translating gives CASSYDSSEQYV. The chain couples TRBV7-9 to TRBJ2-7; no clear D gene. The CDR3 totals 12 residues. The V gene lost 4 bases and the J gene lost 6 bases, with 10 bases spanning the gap. Germline CDR1 reads SEHNR; CDR2 reads FQNEAQ (reference sequence).

CDR3 nucleotides: TGTGCCAGCAGCGTAGGACAGGGGGCCATTGGGGCCAACGTCCTGACTTTC. Its translation: CASSVGQGAIGANVLTF. This sequence joins TRBV9 and TRBJ2-6; 10 bases are shared with TRBD1. The germline CDR1 and CDR2 sequences are SGDLS and YYNGEE. This CDR3 has 17 residues. J gave up 3 bases and V 0 bases, and 3 bases lay outside the gene matches.

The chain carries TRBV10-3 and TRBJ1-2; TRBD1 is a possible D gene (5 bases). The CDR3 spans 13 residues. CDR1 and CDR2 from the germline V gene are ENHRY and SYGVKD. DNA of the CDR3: TGTGTCACGTTACTGGGGCCTTTGGATGGCTACACCTTC. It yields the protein CVTLLGPLDGYTF.

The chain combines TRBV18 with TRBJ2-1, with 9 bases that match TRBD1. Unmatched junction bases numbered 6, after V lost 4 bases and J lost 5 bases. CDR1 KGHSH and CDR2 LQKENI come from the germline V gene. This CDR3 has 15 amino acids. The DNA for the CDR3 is TGTGCCAGCTCACTGGACAGGGGAGTGCACAATGAGCAGTTCTTC. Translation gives CASSLDRGVHNEQFF.

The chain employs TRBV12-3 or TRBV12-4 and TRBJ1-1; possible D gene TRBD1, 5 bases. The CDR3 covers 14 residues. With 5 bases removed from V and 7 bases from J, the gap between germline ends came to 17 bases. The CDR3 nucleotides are TGTGCCAGCAGTCCCCGGGGCCGGAGTGATGAAGCTTTCTTT. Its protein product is CASSPRGRSDEAFF.

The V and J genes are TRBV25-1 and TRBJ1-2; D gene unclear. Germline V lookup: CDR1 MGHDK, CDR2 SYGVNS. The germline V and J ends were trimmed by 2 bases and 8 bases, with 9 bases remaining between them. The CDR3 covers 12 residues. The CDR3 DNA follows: TGTGCCAGCAGTGAAAAGGGTTACGGCTACACCTTC. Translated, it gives CASSEKGYGYTF.

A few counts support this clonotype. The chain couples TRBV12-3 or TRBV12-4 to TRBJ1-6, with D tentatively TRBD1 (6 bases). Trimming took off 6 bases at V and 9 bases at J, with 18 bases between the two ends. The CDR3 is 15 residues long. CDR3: CASSPQSGAGSPLHF. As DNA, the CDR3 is TGTGCCAGCAGCCCTCAGTCGGGGGCTGGTTCACCCCTCCACTTT.

The CDR3 spells CSVGGTGQTGELFF. CDR3 DNA sequence: TGCAGCGTTGGGGGGACAGGGCAGACCGGGGAGCTGTTTTTT. This chain links TRBV29-1 with TRBJ2-2, with TRBD1 matching over 9 bases. Germline V gene lookup returns CDR1 SQVTM and CDR2 ANQGSEA. Trimming cost V 4 bases and J 5 bases; bases outside gene matches: 5. This CDR3 spans 14 amino acids.

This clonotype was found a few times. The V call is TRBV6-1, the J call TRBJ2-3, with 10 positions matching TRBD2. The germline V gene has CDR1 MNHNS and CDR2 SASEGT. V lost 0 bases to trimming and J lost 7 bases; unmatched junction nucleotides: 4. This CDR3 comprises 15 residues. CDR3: CASSEAPAGGHTQYF. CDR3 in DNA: TGTGCCAGCAGTGAAGCGCCAGCGGGGGGGCATACGCAGTATTTT.

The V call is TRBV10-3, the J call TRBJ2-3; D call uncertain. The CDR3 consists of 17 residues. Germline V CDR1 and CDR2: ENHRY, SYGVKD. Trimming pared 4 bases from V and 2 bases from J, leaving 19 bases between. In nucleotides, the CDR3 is TGTGCCATCAGTGGGCCGCTAGACGGTGGGCACACAGATACGCAGTATTTT. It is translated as CAISGPLDGGHTDTQYF.

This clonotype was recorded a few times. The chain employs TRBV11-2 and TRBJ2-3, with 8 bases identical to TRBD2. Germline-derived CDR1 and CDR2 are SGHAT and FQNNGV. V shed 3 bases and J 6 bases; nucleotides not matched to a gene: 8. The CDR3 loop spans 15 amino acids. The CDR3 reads CASSFAGTRGDTQYF. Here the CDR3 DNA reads TGTGCCAGCAGCTTCGCCGGGACTAGAGGTGATACGCAGTATTTT.

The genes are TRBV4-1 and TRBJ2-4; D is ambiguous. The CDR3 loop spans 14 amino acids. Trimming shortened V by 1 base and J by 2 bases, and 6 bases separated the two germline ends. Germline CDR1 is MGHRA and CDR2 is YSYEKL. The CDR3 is CASSQGGSKNIQYF. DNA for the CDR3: TGCGCCAGCAGCCAAGGGGGATCCAAAAACATTCAGTACTTC.

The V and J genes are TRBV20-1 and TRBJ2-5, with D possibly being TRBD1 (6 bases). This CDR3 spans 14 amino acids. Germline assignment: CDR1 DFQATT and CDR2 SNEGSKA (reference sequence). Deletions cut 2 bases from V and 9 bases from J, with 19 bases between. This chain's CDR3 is CSARYNRADGAQYF. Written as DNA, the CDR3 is TGCAGTGCTAGATATAACAGGGCCGATGGGGCCCAGTACTTC.

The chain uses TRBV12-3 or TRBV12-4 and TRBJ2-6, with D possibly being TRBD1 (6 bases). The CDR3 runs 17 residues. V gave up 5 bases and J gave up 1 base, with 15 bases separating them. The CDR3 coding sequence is TGTGCCAGCAGTCCCACCAGGGGTTTTTCTGGGGCCAACGTCCTGACTTTC. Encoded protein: CASSPTRGFSGANVLTF.

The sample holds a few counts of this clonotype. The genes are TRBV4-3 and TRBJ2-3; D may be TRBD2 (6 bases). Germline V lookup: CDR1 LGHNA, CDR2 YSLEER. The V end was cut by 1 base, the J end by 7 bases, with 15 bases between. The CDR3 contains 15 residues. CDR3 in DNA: TGCGCCAGCAGCCAAGGACTGACTAGTCGCAATACGCAGTATTTT. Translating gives CASSQGLTSRNTQYF.

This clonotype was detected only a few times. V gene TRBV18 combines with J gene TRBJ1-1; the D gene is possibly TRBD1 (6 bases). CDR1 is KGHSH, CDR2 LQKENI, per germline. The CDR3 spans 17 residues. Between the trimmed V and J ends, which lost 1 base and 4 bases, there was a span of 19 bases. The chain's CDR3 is CASSPQGRGARRTEAFF. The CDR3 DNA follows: TGTGCCAGCTCACCACAGGGTAGGGGGGCACGACGCACTGAAGCTTTCTTT.

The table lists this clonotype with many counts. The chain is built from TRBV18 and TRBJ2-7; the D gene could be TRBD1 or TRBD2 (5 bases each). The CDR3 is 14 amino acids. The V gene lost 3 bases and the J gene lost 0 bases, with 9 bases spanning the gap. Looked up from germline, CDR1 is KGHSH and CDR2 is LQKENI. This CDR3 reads CASSPGTDSYEQYF. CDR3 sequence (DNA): TGTGCCAGCTCACCCGGGACGGACTCCTACGAGCAGTACTTC.

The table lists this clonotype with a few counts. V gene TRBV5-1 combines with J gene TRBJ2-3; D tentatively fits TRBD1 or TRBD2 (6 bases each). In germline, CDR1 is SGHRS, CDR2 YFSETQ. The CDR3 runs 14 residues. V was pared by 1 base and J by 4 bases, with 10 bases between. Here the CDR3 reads CASSLKRGADTQYF. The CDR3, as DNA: TGCGCCAGCAGCTTGAAAAGGGGGGCAGATACGCAGTATTTT.

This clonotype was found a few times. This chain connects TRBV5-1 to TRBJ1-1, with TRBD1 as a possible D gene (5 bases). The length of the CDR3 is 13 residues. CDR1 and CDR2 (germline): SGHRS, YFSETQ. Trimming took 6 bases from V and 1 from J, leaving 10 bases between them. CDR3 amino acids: CASTAGTNTEAFF. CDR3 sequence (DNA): TGCGCCAGCACTGCAGGGACGAACACTGAAGCTTTCTTT.

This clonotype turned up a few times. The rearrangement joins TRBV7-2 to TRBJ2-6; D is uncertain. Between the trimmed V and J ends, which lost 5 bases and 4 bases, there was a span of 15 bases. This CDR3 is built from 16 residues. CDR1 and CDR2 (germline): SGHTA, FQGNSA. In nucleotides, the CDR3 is TGTGCCAGCAGCCCCTGGACCGCTCAGGGGGCCAACGTCCTGACTTTC. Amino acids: CASSPWTAQGANVLTF. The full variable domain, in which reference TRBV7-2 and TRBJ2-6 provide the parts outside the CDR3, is GAGVSQSPSNKVTEKGKDVELRCDPISGHTALYWYRQSLGQGLEFLIYFQGNSAPDKSGLPSDRFSAERTGGSVSTLTIQRTQQEDSAVYLCASSPWTAQGANVLTFGAGSRLTVL.

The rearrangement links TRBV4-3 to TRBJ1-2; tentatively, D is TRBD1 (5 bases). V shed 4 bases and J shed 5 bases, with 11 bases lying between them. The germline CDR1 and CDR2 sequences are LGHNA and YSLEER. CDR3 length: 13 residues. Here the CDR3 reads CASSPGRGYGYTF. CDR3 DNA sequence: TGCGCCAGCAGCCCGGGACGGGGATATGGCTACACCTTC.

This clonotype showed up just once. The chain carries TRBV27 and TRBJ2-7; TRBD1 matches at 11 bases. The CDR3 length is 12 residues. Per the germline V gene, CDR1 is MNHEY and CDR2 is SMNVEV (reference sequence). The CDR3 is CASGQGAGEQYF. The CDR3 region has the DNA TGTGCTTCCGGACAGGGGGCAGGCGAGCAGTACTTC.

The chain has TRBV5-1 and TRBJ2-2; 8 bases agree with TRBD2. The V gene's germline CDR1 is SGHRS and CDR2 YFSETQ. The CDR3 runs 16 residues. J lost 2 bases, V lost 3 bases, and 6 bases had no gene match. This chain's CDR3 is CASSSLSGGNTGELFF. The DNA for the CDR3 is TGCGCCAGCAGCTCCCTAAGCGGGGGAAACACCGGGGAGCTGTTTTTT. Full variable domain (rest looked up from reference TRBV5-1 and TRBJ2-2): KAGVTQTPRYLIKTRGQQVTLSCSPISGHRSVSWYQQTPGQGLQFLFEYFSETQRNKGNFPGRFSGRQFSNSRSEMNVSTLELGDSALYLCASSSLSGGNTGELFFGEGSRLTVL.

CDR3 nucleotides: TGTGCCAGCACCCACGGATTCGGCCCCGACGGCAACGAGCAGTACGTC. Translated: CASTHGFGPDGNEQYV. The chain is built from TRBV28 and TRBJ2-7; D not certain. This CDR3 spans 16 amino acids. V shed 7 bases and J shed 5 bases, with 24 bases lying between them. Germline V CDR1 and CDR2: MDHEN, SYDVKM.

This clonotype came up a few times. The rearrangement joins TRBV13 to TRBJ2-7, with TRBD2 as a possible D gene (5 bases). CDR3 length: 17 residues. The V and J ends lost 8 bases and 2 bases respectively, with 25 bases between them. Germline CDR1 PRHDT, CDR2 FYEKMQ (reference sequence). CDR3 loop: CASGPGVQSSSTYEQYF. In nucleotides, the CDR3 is TGTGCCAGCGGGCCCGGGGTTCAGTCTTCATCGACCTACGAGCAGTACTTC.